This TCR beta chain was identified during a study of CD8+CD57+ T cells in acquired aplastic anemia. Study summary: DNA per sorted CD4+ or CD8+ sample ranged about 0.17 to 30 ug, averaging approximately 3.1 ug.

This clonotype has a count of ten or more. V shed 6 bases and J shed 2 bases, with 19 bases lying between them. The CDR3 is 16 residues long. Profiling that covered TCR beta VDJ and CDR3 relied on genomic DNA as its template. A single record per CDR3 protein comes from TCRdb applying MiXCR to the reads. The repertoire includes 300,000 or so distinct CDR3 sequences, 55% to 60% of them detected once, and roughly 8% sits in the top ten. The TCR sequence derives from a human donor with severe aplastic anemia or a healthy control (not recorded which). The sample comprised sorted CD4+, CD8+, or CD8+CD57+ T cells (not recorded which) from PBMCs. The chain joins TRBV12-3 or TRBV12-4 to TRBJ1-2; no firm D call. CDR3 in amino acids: CASSPTWVQSNYGYTF. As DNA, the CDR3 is TGTGCCAGCAGCCCCACCTGGGTACAGTCAAACTATGGCTACACCTTC.